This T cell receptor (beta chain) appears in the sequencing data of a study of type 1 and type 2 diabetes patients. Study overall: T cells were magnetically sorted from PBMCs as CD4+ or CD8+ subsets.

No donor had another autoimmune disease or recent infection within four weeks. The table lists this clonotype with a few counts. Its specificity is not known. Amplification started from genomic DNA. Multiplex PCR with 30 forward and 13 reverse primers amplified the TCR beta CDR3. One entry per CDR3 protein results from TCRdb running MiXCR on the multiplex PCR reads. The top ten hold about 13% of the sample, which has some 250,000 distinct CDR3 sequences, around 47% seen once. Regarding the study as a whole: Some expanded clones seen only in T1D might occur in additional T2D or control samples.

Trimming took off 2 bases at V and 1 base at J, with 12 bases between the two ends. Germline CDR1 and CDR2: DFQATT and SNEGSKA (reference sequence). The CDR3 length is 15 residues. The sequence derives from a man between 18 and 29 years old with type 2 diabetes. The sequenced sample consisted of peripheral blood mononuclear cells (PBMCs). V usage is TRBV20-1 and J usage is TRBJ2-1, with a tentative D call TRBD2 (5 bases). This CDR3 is CSARKLESSYNEQFF. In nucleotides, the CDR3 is TGCAGTGCTAGAAAACTAGAGTCGTCCTACAATGAGCAGTTCTTC.